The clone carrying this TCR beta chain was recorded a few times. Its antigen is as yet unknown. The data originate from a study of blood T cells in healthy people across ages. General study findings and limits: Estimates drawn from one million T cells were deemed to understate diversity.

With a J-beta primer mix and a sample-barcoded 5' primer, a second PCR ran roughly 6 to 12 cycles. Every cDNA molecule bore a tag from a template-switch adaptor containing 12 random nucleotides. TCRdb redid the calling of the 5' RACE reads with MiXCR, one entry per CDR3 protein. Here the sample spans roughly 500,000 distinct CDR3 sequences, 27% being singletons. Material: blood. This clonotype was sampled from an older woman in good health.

The CDR3 reads CASSPTPNNEKLFF. CDR3 in DNA: TGTGCCAGCAGCCCTACACCTAATAATGAAAAACTGTTTTTT. The genes are TRBV5-6 and TRBJ1-4; no definite D call. The CDR3 contains 14 residues. CDR1 and CDR2 from the germline V gene are SGHDT and YYEEEE. With 4 bases removed from V and 4 bases from J, the gap between germline ends came to 11 bases. The full variable domain, rest sourced from reference TRBV5-6 and TRBJ1-4, is DAGVTQSPTHLIKTRGQQVTLRCSPKSGHDTVSWYQQALGQGPQFIFQYYEEEERQRGNFPDRFSGHQFPNYSSELNVNALLLGDSALYLCASSPTPNNEKLFFGSGTQLSVL.